This T cell receptor (beta chain) was captured in a study of T-cell reconstitution after alpha-beta-depleted transplantation in children. Germline values: CDR1 SGHAT, CDR2 FQNNGV. CDR3 length equals 14 residues. V was shortened by 5 bases and J by 10 bases, with 17 bases between the two germline ends. During its preparation, the TCRbeta library received unique molecular identifiers. TCRdb itself ran the PCR reads through MiXCR, one entry per CDR3 protein. Of approximately 510,000 distinct CDR3 sequences in the sample, about 16% were seen once. Regarding this clonotype: This may stem from a read error, because a much larger clone lies one nucleotide away.

The chain employs TRBV11-2 and TRBJ1-4; no reliable D call. The input for sequencing was PBMCs from the stem cell graft donor, taken from the stem cell graft. This receptor was obtained from a human donor who donated a stem cell graft to a child with acute lymphoblastic leukemia. The CDR3 coding sequence is TGTGCCAGCAGCCCCACCCGACATTGGGCAAAACTGTTTTTT. It yields the protein CASSPTRHWAKLFF.